This TCR beta chain was retrieved from a study of blood T cells in healthy people across ages. PCR was performed a second time for about 7 to 12 cycles using a sample-barcoded 5' primer and a J-beta primer mix. In TCRdb, the 5' RACE reads were re-called with MiXCR into one record per CDR3 protein. The table includes around 1,000,000 distinct CDR3 sequences, under 30% detected once. These data were likewise used in another study, on T cells of mothers and their children. That report notes: Five or six children and their three healthy Caucasian mothers were the donors.

The sequencing input was blood. The TCR originated in a girl under 10 years old in good health.

CDR3 coding DNA: TGTGCCAGCCAAGTCGGGGAGACCCAGTACTTC. It is translated as CASQVGETQYF. V is TRBV7-9 and J is TRBJ2-5; D gene uncertain. Between the trimmed V and J ends, which lost 8 bases and 5 bases, there was a span of 9 bases. Germline V lookup: CDR1 SEHNR, CDR2 FQNEAQ (reference sequence). This CDR3 is 11 amino acids long.